The entry that follows covers one T cell receptor beta chain sequence. This sample stems from a study of blood T cell repertoires in COVID-19. Repertoires were generated with immunoSEQ multiplex PCR, while TCRdb's copy carries only in-frame clones and drops some. The data hold about 120,000 clones, with roughly 80% observed a single time. Germline V gene data show CDR1 as MNHEY and CDR2 as SVGAGI. The CDR3 covers 15 residues. V lost 5 bases, J lost 3 bases, and 7 bases stayed unmatched. The chain recombines TRBV6-5 with TRBJ1-5; 7 positions match TRBD1. This TCR was recovered from a man between 65 and 85 years old with acute or convalescent COVID-19. The sample was peripheral blood. The CDR3 loop is CASSRQGGNNQPQHF. The CDR3 DNA follows: TGTGCCAGCAGTAGACAGGGCGGTAACAATCAGCCCCAGCATTTT.